A single sample gave rise to the 2 T cell receptor beta chains below, sequenced in a study of immune evolution from preneoplasia to lung adenocarcinoma. TCRdb's copy holds only in-frame clones and misses some; the assay was immunoSEQ multiplex PCR. The table records 15,000 or so clones, about four fifths of them present only once. The source material was FFPE minimally invasive lung adenocarcinoma tissue. The origin of the receptors is a person between 60 and 79 years old with lung adenocarcinoma.

The J gene is TRBJ1-4, the V gene TRBV6-5, with D perhaps TRBD1 (5 bases). Trimming took 5 bases from V and 8 from J, leaving 18 bases between them. CDR3 length: 15 amino acids. From germline, CDR1 is MNHEY and CDR2 SVGAGI. CDR3 sequence (DNA): TGTGCCAGCAGTACCAACGGGCAGGGTGGCGAAAAACTGTTTTTT. Residues: CASSTNGQGGEKLFF.

The chain uses TRBV7-2 and TRBJ2-3; D not certain. Between the trimmed V and J ends, which lost 1 base and 6 bases, there was a span of 11 bases. Germline values: CDR1 SGHTA, CDR2 FQGNSA. This CDR3 spans 14 amino acids. The CDR3 loop is CASSLDPLTDTQYF. The CDR3 DNA reads as TGTGCCAGCAGCTTAGACCCCTTGACGGATACGCAGTATTTT.